This is a list of T cell receptor beta chains from one sample in a study of T-cell reconstitution after alpha-beta-depleted transplantation in children. Via MiXCR, TCRdb re-called the PCR reads, giving one row per CDR3 protein. The sample records roughly 180,000 distinct CDR3 sequences, 11% being singletons. The specimen was PBMCs, collected before TCRalphabeta/CD19-depleted stem cell transplant. The receptors originated from a boy younger than 10 with acute myeloid leukemia, due to receive a stem cell transplant. Both conserved end residues are part of each CDR3. The D gene is left open where the match is weak. Expanded clones get a size class; other rows say once, few or many, or leave the size out.

>16|many|TRBV4-1|TRBD2|TRBJ2-1
TGCGCCAGCAGCCGACGGACTAGCGGGGTAGAGGATGAGCAGTTCTTC
CASSRRTSGVEDEQFF
>16|many|TRBV5-1|NA|TRBJ2-2
TGCGCCAGCAGCCCCGAGAGGGGTTTGGTTACCGGGGAGCTGTTTTTT
CASSPERGLVTGELFF
>14|many|TRBV5-6|NA|TRBJ1-3
TGTGCCAGCAGCCGAGAAGGATCTGGAAACACCATATATTTT
CASSREGSGNTIYF
>16|many|TRBV10-3|TRBD1|TRBJ2-3
TGTGCCATCAGTGAGCGGGACAGGGGACTACCAGATACGCAGTATTTT
CAISERDRGLPDTQYF
>15|once|TRBV27|NA|TRBJ2-4
TGTGCCAGCAGTCCCCAGCAGGGGGGAGTAAACATTCAATACTTC
CASSPQQGGVNIQYF
>12|many|TRBV2|NA|TRBJ2-1
TGTGCCAGCAGCGAACGGGACAATGAGCAGTTCTTC
CASSERDNEQFF
>14|many|TRBV20-1|TRBD2|TRBJ2-1
TGCAGTGCTAGACTAGCGGGAGTTGGAAATGAGCAGTTCTTC
CSARLAGVGNEQFF
>13|many|TRBV19|TRBD1|TRBJ1-1
TGTGCCAGTGATGACAGGGGGCAAGTCGGAGCTTTCTTT
CASDDRGQVGAFF
>15|many|TRBV5-1|TRBD2|TRBJ2-7
TGCGCCAGCAGCTTGGCCGGGGGGGCCGTCTACGAGCAGTACTTC
CASSLAGGAVYEQYF
>14|many|TRBV12-3/TRBV12-4|NA|TRBJ1-6
TGTGCCAGCAGTTTTTATCAGGGAAATTCACCCCTCCACTTT
CASSFYQGNSPLHF
>18|many|TRBV5-1|TRBD1|TRBJ1-4
TGCGCCAGCAGCTTGGTCCCGCCAAGGACAGGGGGCTATGAAAAACTGTTTTTT
CASSLVPPRTGGYEKLFF
>15|NA|TRBV5-1|NA|TRBJ2-3
TGCGCCAGCAGCTCTCAGGGGTCACGCACAGATACGCAGTATTTT
CASSSQGSRTDTQYF
>15|many|TRBV7-9|NA|TRBJ1-2
TGTGCCAGCAGCTTAGACCGACAGGTTATCTATGGCTACACCTTC
CASSLDRQVIYGYTF
>13|many|TRBV6-5|NA|TRBJ1-2
TGTGCCAGCAGGACGGACAGTTACTATGGCTACACCTTC
CASRTDSYYGYTF
>17|NA|TRBV15|TRBD1|TRBJ1-2
TGTGCCACCAGCAGAGATCAGATTGGGGACAGCAACTATGGCTACACCTTC
CATSRDQIGDSNYGYTF
>13|many|TRBV5-1|NA|TRBJ2-2
TGCGCCAGCAGCTTGGCCGCAGTCGGGGAGCTGTTTTTT
CASSLAAVGELFF
>14|many|TRBV5-1|NA|TRBJ2-5
TGCGCCAGCAGCTTGGTGGGCTTTCAAGAGACCCAGTACTTC
CASSLVGFQETQYF
>16|many|TRBV12-3/TRBV12-4|NA|TRBJ2-3
TGTGCCAGCAGGTGGGGCAATACGGGCGGGGAAGATACGCAGTATTTT
CASRWGNTGGEDTQYF
>15|NA|TRBV10-3|NA|TRBJ2-2
TGTGCCATCAGTGAGTCGGGCGCTCCTCCCGGGGAGCTGTTTTTT
CAISESGAPPGELFF
>14|NA|TRBV19|NA|TRBJ1-5
TGTGCCAGATCCGGACAGATCCCCAATCAGCCCCAGCATTTT
CARSGQIPNQPQHF
>11|many|TRBV20-1|TRBD1|TRBJ1-2
TGCTTAGTTTACGGGGACAGTGGCTACACCTTC
CLVYGDSGYTF
>17|NA|TRBV12-5|NA|TRBJ1-4
TGTGCTAGTGGCCAACTCCGGCAGGGGACAACTAATGAAAAACTGTTTTTT
CASGQLRQGTTNEKLFF
>14|many|TRBV7-2|NA|TRBJ1-1
TGTGCCAGCAGCCGCGATATCGGGGCGACTGAAGCTTTCTTT
CASSRDIGATEAFF
>12|many|TRBV21-1|NA|TRBJ2-3
TGTGCCAGCAGCAAATTGTCAGATACGCAGTATTTT
CASSKLSDTQYF
>14|many|TRBV12-3/TRBV12-4|NA|TRBJ2-5
TGTGCCAGCAGCCCCCAGGCTAGCTTGGAGACCCAGTACTTC
CASSPQASLETQYF
>14|NA|TRBV4-2|TRBD1|TRBJ2-3
TGTGCCAGCCGCGAGACAGGGAGCACAGATACGCAGTATTTT
CASRETGSTDTQYF
>13|many|TRBV3-1|NA|TRBJ2-7
TGTGCCAGCAGTCTCTACGAGTCTCGGCGGCTGTACTTC
CASSLYESRRLYF
>16|many|TRBV14|NA|TRBJ2-7
TGTGCCAGCAGCCGATCGTTCGGGACAACAACCTACGAGCAGTACTTC
CASSRSFGTTTYEQYF
>17|many|TRBV20-1|NA|TRBJ2-5
TGCAGTGCTAGAGTGGAAAGAGACACCCTTGAGGGAGAGACCCAGTACTTC
CSARVERDTLEGETQYF
>17|many|TRBV7-9|TRBD2|TRBJ2-1
TGTGCCAGCAGCCCCCCCCCGACTAGCGGGGGGGACAATGAGCAGTTCTTC
CASSPPPTSGGDNEQFF
>16|many|TRBV28|TRBD1|TRBJ1-2
TGTGCCAGCAGCCCATTTACAGGGGGCGCCTACTATGGCTACACCTTC
CASSPFTGGAYYGYTF
>16|many|TRBV27|NA|TRBJ2-7
TGTGCCAGCAGCCTCATCCCGGGACGGACCGACCGCGAGCAGTACTTC
CASSLIPGRTDREQYF
>13|few|TRBV7-3|TRBD1|TRBJ2-1
TGTGCCAGCAGCTACCCCGGACAGGTTGAGCAGTTCTTC
CASSYPGQVEQFF
>13|many|TRBV3-1|NA|TRBJ2-2
TGTGCCAGCAGCCAAGAGGCCCCCGGGGAGCTGTTTTTT
CASSQEAPGELFF
>15|many|TRBV5-1|NA|TRBJ1-6
TGCGCCAGCAGCTTGAGGCAGGGCGGCGATTCACCCCTCCACTTT
CASSLRQGGDSPLHF
>15|many|TRBV12-3/TRBV12-4|TRBD1|TRBJ2-1
TGTGCCAGCAGTACCCGACAGGGTCCCTACAATGAGCAGTTCTTC
CASSTRQGPYNEQFF
>11|many|TRBV12-3/TRBV12-4|TRBD2|TRBJ2-1
TGTGCCATCCGAAGCGGGGTCGAGCAGTTCTTC
CAIRSGVEQFF